This TCR beta chain was captured in a study of T cell changes during pregnancy in multiple sclerosis. Germline V gene lookup returns CDR1 MNHEY and CDR2 SVGAGI. V lost 4 bases to trimming and J lost 0 bases, with 6 bases between them. The CDR3 extends over 14 amino acids. Method: immunoSEQ multiplex PCR; TCRdb's copy keeps in-frame clones and lacks some. In the table there are 60,000 or so clones, roughly 90% of which are singletons. This chain links TRBV6-5 with TRBJ1-4; possible D gene TRBD1, 5 bases. The sequence came from a female donor with multiple sclerosis, enrolled in a pregnancy study. Sequencing was performed on peripheral blood, taken before pregnancy. CDR3 protein: CASSSTATNEKLFF. CDR3 in DNA: TGTGCCAGCAGTTCGACAGCAACTAATGAAAAACTGTTTTTT.